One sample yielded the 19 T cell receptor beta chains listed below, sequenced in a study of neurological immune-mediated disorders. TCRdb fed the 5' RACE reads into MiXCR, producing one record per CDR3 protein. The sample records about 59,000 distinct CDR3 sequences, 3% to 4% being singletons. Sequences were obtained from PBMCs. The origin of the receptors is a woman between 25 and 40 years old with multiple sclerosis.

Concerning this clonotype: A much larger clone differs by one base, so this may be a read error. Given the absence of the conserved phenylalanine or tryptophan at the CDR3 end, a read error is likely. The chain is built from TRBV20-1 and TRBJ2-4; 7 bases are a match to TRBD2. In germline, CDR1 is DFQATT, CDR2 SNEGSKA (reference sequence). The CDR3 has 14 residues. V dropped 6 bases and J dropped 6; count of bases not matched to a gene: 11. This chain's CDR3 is CSASGDLAGNIQYI. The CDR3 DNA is TGCAGTGCAAGCGGGGACTTAGCCGGAAACATTCAGTACATC.

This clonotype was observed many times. CDR3 DNA sequence: TGCGCCAGCAGCTTCCCCCCAGGGGGGACCGGGGAGCTGTTTTTT. Amino acid sequence: CASSFPPGGTGELFF. The rearrangement uses TRBV5-1 and TRBJ2-2; possibly TRBD1 for D (7 bases). There are 15 residues in the CDR3. V dropped 2 bases and J dropped 5 bases, with 13 bases sitting between them. The germline CDR1 and CDR2 sequences are SGHRS and YFSETQ.

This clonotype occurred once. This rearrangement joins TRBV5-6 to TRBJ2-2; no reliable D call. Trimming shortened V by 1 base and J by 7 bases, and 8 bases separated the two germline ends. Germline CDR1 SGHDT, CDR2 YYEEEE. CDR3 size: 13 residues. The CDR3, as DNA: TGTGCCAGCAGCTTGTTAAGGGTCGGGGAGCTGTTTTTT. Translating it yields CASSLLRVGELFF.

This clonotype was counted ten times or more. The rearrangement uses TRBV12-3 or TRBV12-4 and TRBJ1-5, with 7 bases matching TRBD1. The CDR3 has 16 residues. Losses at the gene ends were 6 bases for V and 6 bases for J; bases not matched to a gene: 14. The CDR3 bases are TGTGCCAGCAGCTGGGGGTGGAGGGGGCAAACTCAGCCCCAGCATTTT. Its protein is CASSWGWRGQTQPQHF.

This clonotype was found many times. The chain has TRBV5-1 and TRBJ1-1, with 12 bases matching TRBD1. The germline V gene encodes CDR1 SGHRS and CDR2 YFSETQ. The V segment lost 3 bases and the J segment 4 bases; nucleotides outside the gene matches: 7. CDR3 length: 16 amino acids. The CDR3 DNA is TGCGCCAGCAGCTCGGGACAGGGGGCTCGGATCACTGAAGCTTTCTTT. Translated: CASSSGQGARITEAFF.

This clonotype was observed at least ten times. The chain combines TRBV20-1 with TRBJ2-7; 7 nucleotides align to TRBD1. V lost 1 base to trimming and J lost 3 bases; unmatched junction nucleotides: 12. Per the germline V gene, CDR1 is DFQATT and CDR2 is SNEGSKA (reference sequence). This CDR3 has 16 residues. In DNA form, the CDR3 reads TGCAGTGCTAGAGTTGGTGGGACAGAAAATTACTACGAGCAGTACTTC. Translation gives CSARVGGTENYYEQYF.

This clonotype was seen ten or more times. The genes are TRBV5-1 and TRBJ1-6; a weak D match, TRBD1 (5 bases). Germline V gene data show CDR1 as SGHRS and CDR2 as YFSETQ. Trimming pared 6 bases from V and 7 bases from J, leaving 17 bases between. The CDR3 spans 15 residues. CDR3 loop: CASTTTGTENSPLHF. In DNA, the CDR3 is TGCGCCAGCACCACCACCGGGACGGAAAATTCACCCCTCCACTTT.

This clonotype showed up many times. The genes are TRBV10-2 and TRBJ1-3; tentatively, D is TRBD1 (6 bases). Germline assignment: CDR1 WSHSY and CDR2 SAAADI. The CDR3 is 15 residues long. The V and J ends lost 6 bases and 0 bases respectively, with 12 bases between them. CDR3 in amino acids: CASREQGFSGNTIYF. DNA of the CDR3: TGCGCCAGCAGAGAACAGGGCTTCTCTGGAAACACCATATATTTT.

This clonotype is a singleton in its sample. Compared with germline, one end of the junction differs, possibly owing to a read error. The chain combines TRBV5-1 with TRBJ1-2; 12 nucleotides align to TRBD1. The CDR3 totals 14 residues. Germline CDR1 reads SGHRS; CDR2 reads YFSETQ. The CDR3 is CVSSLGQGAYGYTF. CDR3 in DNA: TGCGTCAGCAGCCTGGGACAGGGGGCCTATGGCTACACCTTC.

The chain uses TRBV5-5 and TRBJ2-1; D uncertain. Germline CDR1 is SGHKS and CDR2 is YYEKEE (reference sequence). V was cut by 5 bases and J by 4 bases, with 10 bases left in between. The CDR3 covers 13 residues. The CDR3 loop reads CASRLEQYNEQFF. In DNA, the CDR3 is TGTGCCAGCAGACTGGAACAATACAATGAGCAGTTCTTC.

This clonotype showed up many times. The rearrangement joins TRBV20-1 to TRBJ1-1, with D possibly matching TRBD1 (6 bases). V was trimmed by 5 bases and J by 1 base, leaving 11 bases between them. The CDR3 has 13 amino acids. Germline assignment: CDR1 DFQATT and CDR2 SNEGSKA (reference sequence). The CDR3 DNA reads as TGCAGTGCTCACAGGGATGCGAACACTGAAGCTTTCTTT. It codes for CSAHRDANTEAFF.

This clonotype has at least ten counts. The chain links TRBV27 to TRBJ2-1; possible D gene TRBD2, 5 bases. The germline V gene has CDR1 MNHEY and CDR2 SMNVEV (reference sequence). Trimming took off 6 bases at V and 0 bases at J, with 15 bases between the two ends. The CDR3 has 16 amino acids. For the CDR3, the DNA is TGTGCCAGCAGCCCTCGATTAACTAGCTCCTACAATGAGCAGTTCTTC. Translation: CASSPRLTSSYNEQFF.

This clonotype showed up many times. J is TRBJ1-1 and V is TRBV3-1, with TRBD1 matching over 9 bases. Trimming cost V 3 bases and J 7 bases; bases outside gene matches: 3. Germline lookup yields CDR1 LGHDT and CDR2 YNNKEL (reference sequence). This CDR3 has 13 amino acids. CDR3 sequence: CASSHPTGGEAFF. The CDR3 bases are TGTGCCAGCAGCCACCCGACAGGGGGTGAAGCTTTCTTT.

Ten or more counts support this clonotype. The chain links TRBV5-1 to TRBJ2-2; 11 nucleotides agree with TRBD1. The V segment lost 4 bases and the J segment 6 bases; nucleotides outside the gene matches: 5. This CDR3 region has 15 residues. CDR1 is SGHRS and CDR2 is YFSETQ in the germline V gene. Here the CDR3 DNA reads TGCGCCAGCAGCAGCCCGGGACAGGGGGCCGGGGAGCTGTTTTTT. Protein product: CASSSPGQGAGELFF.

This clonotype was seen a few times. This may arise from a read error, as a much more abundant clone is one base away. The CDR3 region has the DNA TGCAGCTCCACACAGGGTACCAAAGAGCAGTACTTC. Its protein is CSSTQGTKEQYF. V gene TRBV20-1 combines with J gene TRBJ2-7; perhaps TRBD1 as D (6 bases). CDR1 and CDR2 (germline): DFQATT, SNEGSKA (reference sequence). The CDR3 is 12 amino acids.

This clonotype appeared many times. The CDR3 DNA reads TGCAGTGTTAAAACTTGGGGGCGTGATGGCTACACCTTC. The encoded protein is CSVKTWGRDGYTF. This chain joins TRBV20-1 and TRBJ1-2; possibly TRBD1 for D (6 bases). Germline assignment: CDR1 DFQATT and CDR2 SNEGSKA (reference sequence). This CDR3 has 13 amino acids. The V gene lost 7 bases and the J gene lost 6 bases, with 18 bases spanning the gap.

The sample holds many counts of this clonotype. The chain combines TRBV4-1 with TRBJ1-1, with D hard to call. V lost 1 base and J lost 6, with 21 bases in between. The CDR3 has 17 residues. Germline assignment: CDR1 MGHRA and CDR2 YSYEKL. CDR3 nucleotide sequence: TGCGCCAGCAGCCAAGCGGCAGTCGTGGGTTTAGGAGCTGAAGCTTTCTTT. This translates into CASSQAAVVGLGAEAFF.

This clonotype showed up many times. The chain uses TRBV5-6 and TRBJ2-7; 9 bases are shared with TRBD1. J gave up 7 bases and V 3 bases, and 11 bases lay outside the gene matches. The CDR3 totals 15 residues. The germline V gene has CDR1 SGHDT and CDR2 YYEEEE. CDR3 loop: CASSSQDRGWGEQYF. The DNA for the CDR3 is TGTGCCAGCAGCTCCCAGGACAGGGGCTGGGGAGAGCAGTACTTC.

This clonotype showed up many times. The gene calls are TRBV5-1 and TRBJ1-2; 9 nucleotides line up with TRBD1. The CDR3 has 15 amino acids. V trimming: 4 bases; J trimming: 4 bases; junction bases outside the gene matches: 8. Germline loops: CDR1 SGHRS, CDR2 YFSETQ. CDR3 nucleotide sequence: TGCGCCAGCAGCCCCGGGACAGGGAGAGGCTATGGCTACACCTTC. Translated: CASSPGTGRGYGYTF. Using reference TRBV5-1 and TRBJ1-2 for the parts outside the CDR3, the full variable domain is KAGVTQTPRYLIKTRGQQVTLSCSPISGHRSVSWYQQTPGQGLQFLFEYFSETQRNKGNFPGRFSGRQFSNSRSEMNVSTLELGDSALYLCASSPGTGRGYGYTFGSGTRLTVV.